This T cell receptor (beta chain) was documented in a study of Ad26.COV2.S vaccination and SARS-CoV-2 variants. General study results and limits: Breadth measured for non-spike TCRs was similar across vaccine and placebo recipients.

Worth noting for this clone: As yet, its antigen is unknown.

The treatment was: around 19 received Ad26.COV2.S at low or high dose, single or two shots; roughly five received placebo; per-sample allocation not given. Samples came from day 63 after the first vaccine or placebo injection. Boston provided a donor who was an adult aged 18-55 years. Assay: immunoSEQ multiplex PCR; the TCRdb copy retains only in-frame clones and omits some. The table has roughly 380,000 clones, approximately 85% seen once; the top ten hold about 3.5%. The CDR3 contains 14 residues. Trimming stripped 0 bases from V and 8 bases from J, with 14 bases between. CDR1 SGHRS and CDR2 YFSETQ come from the germline V gene.

The V gene is TRBV5-1, the J gene TRBJ1-2, with D tentatively TRBD1 (5 bases). The sequencing used peripheral blood, collected in a trial of Ad26.COV2.S vaccine versus placebo. The origin of this receptor is a person between 18 and 60 years old who received the Ad26.COV2.S COVID-19 vaccine or a placebo. This CDR3 reads CASSLAPPGSGYTF. DNA for the CDR3: TGCGCCAGCAGCTTGGCCCCCCCAGGGTCCGGCTACACCTTC.